These 22 T cell receptor beta chains were sequenced from one sample in a study of beta chain features in type 1 diabetes. Expressed TCRB transcripts got sequenced, as all isolated RNA was reverse transcribed. Clones were sequenced by immunoSEQ multiplex PCR, and TCRdb holds only the in-frame ones, with some missing. The sample consists of approximately 120,000 clones, approximately 37% of them appearing once. Material for sequencing was stem cell memory CD4+ T cells from blood. The receptors originated from a woman younger than 30 in good health.

The chain uses TRBV9 and TRBJ2-7; D uncertain. This CDR3 is built from 14 residues. Looked up from germline, CDR1 is SGDLS and CDR2 is YYNGEE. Trimming removed 0 bases at V and 6 bases at J, with 13 bases between. The CDR3 sequence: CASSVASQPSEQYF. The CDR3 nucleotides read TGTGCCAGCAGCGTAGCTTCACAACCCAGCGAGCAGTACTTC.

This chain links TRBV7-9 with TRBJ2-3; no firm D call. Germline CDR1 and CDR2: SEHNR and FQNEAQ (reference sequence). Trimming stripped 5 bases from V and 3 bases from J, with 6 bases between. The CDR3 extends over 12 amino acids. CDR3 sequence: CASSPPTDTQYF. CDR3 nucleotides: TGTGCCAGCAGCCCCCCGACAGATACGCAGTATTTT.

The genes are TRBV7-2 and TRBJ2-1; D may be TRBD1 (6 bases). V dropped 5 bases and J dropped 1 base, with 12 bases sitting between them. The V gene's germline CDR1 is SGHTA and CDR2 FQGNSA. The CDR3 is 15 residues long. In DNA form, the CDR3 reads TGTGCCAGCAGCGCCTACAGGGATTCCTACAATGAGCAGTTCTTC. Translation gives CASSAYRDSYNEQFF.

The chain carries TRBV4-1 and TRBJ2-7, with 7 positions matching TRBD2. The CDR3 contains 15 residues. Trimming cost V 0 bases and J 4 bases; bases outside gene matches: 6. CDR1 and CDR2 (germline): MGHRA, YSYEKL. The CDR3 loop reads CASSQDRAAGYEQYF. The DNA of the CDR3 is TGCGCCAGCAGCCAAGATCGGGCAGCGGGGTACGAGCAGTACTTC.

The CDR3 DNA reads as TGTGCCAGCAGCTTTGACACCTATGGCTACACCTTC. As protein: CASSFDTYGYTF. The V gene is TRBV7-9, the J gene TRBJ1-2; D unresolved. The CDR3 runs to 12 residues. Germline V gene lookup returns CDR1 SEHNR and CDR2 FQNEAQ (reference sequence). The ends were cut back, 3 bases at V and 4 bases at J, with 6 bases in the middle.

This chain uses TRBV5-1 with TRBJ2-7, with 7 positions matching TRBD1. Germline V lookup: CDR1 SGHRS, CDR2 YFSETQ. V was clipped by 7 bases and J by 1 base; unmatched bases: 2. This CDR3 comprises 12 residues. CDR3 residues: CASRDRSYEQYF. The DNA for the CDR3 is TGCGCCAGCCGGGACAGATCCTACGAGCAGTACTTC. The full variable domain, completed using reference TRBV5-1 and TRBJ2-7, is KAGVTQTPRYLIKTRGQQVTLSCSPISGHRSVSWYQQTPGQGLQFLFEYFSETQRNKGNFPGRFSGRQFSNSRSEMNVSTLELGDSALYLCASRDRSYEQYFGPGTRLTVT.

This CDR3 is CASSPTGKNTEAFF. The CDR3 DNA follows: TGTGCCAGCAGCCCGACAGGGAAAAACACTGAAGCTTTCTTT. The J gene is TRBJ1-1, the V gene TRBV11-2; 7 bases are shared with TRBD1. The CDR3 is made up of 14 amino acids. V trimming: 5 bases; J trimming: 2 bases; junction bases outside the gene matches: 5. In germline, CDR1 is SGHAT, CDR2 FQNNGV.

The J gene is TRBJ2-7, the V gene TRBV2; TRBD2 aligns across 8 bases. The CDR3 extends over 15 amino acids. Trimming cost V 9 bases and J 1 base; bases outside gene matches: 11. Germline V lookup: CDR1 SNHLY, CDR2 FYNNEI. The CDR3 DNA is TGTGCCAGTCTAGACAGGACTAGCAATTCCTACGAGCAGTACTTC. Amino acids: CASLDRTSNSYEQYF.

The V and J genes are TRBV11-2 and TRBJ2-3, with D possibly being TRBD2 (6 bases). The germline V and J ends were trimmed by 2 bases and 6 bases, with 15 bases remaining between them. The CDR3 length is 15 residues. CDR1 is SGHAT and CDR2 is FQNNGV in the germline V gene. The chain's CDR3 is CASSLRAGTADTQYF. The CDR3 DNA is TGTGCCAGCAGCTTAAGGGCGGGAACCGCGGATACGCAGTATTTT.

The V and J genes are TRBV20-1 and TRBJ1-1, with D unresolved. This CDR3 has 11 residues. Germline V gene lookup returns CDR1 DFQATT and CDR2 SNEGSKA (reference sequence). Trimming left V 8 bases short and J 5 bases short, with 12 bases between. The CDR3 bases are TGCAGTCCTGGGAGGAGGACTGAAGCTTTCTTT. Amino acids: CSPGRRTEAFF.

V gene TRBV28 combines with J gene TRBJ2-7, with a weak D call TRBD1 (5 bases). CDR1 is MDHEN and CDR2 is SYDVKM in the germline V gene. This CDR3 contains 13 residues. V lost 5 bases to trimming and J lost 7 bases, with 15 bases between them. The chain's CDR3 is CASSGASPEEQYF. CDR3 coding DNA: TGTGCCAGCAGTGGGGCATCTCCGGAGGAGCAGTACTTC.

V is TRBV28 and J is TRBJ1-5, with 9 nucleotides matching TRBD1. CDR1 is MDHEN and CDR2 is SYDVKM in the germline V gene. Germline trimming cut 6 bases from V and 1 base from J; bases unmatched to any gene: 7. This CDR3 region has 16 residues. The CDR3, as DNA: TGTGCCAGCAGACTTAACAGGGGGCTAAGCAATCAGCCCCAGCATTTT. Translating gives CASRLNRGLSNQPQHF.

The chain joins TRBV28 to TRBJ2-7; D might be TRBD2 (5 bases). The germline V and J ends were trimmed by 2 bases and 2 bases, with 10 bases remaining between them. Germline loops: CDR1 MDHEN, CDR2 SYDVKM. This CDR3 comprises 14 residues. CDR3 sequence (DNA): TGTGCCAGCAGTTTACCGGCCGGGACCTACGAGCAGTACTTC. As protein: CASSLPAGTYEQYF.

This clone was detected once. The chain uses TRBV5-4 and TRBJ2-5; D remains ambiguous. The CDR3 totals 12 residues. Germline V gene lookup returns CDR1 SGHNT and CDR2 YYREEE (reference sequence). Trimming removed 4 bases at V and 2 bases at J, with 6 bases between. The CDR3 reads CASSLSQETQYF. The DNA for the CDR3 is TGTGCCAGCAGCCTGAGTCAAGAGACCCAGTACTTC.

This clone has only a few counts. The rearrangement links TRBV18 to TRBJ1-5, with D unresolved. From germline, CDR1 is KGHSH and CDR2 LQKENI. The V end lost 5 bases, the J end lost 3 bases, and 11 bases lay between the germline ends. The CDR3 contains 14 residues. This CDR3 is CASSLAANNQPQHF. In nucleotides, the CDR3 is TGTGCCAGCTCATTGGCAGCGAACAATCAGCCCCAGCATTTT.

The chain has TRBV29-1 and TRBJ2-3; a weak D match, TRBD1 (6 bases). From germline, CDR1 is SQVTM and CDR2 ANQGSEA. V was shortened by 7 bases and J by 1 base, with 9 bases between the two germline ends. The CDR3 extends over 12 amino acids. In DNA, the CDR3 is TGCAGCGAACGACAGGGCACAGATACGCAGTATTTT. Protein: CSERQGTDTQYF.

The gene calls are TRBV7-2 and TRBJ1-2; D remains unclear. This CDR3 comprises 15 residues. The germline gives CDR1 SGHTA, CDR2 FQGNSA. V gave up 3 bases and J gave up 0 bases, with 11 bases separating them. CDR3 region: CASSFGDTANYGYTF. Written as DNA, the CDR3 is TGTGCCAGCAGCTTCGGCGACACCGCTAACTATGGCTACACCTTC.

The chain has TRBV27 and TRBJ2-2; D is unresolved. Per the germline V gene, CDR1 is MNHEY and CDR2 is SMNVEV (reference sequence). The ends were cut back, 6 bases at V and 4 bases at J, with 15 bases in the middle. There are 15 residues in the CDR3. CDR3 in DNA: TGTGCCAGCAGCCCCACTATAGGAGTCACCGGGGAGCTGTTTTTT. Translated, it gives CASSPTIGVTGELFF.

This rearrangement joins TRBV7-2 to TRBJ2-3; D perhaps matches TRBD2 (6 bases). Between the trimmed V and J ends, which lost 5 bases and 1 base, there was a span of 13 bases. The germline CDR1 and CDR2 sequences are SGHTA and FQGNSA. The CDR3 length is 15 residues. The CDR3 here is CASSTSGLRTDTQYF. The CDR3 bases are TGTGCCAGCAGCACCTCGGGACTTCGCACAGATACGCAGTATTTT.

This clone has a handful of counts. The chain has TRBV7-2 and TRBJ2-5, with a possible D match to TRBD1 (5 bases). Germline V gene data show CDR1 as SGHTA and CDR2 as FQGNSA. V was clipped by 2 bases and J by 5 bases, with 15 bases between them. The CDR3 covers 15 residues. CDR3 loop: CASSLNQGSSETQYF. The CDR3 coding sequence is TGTGCCAGCAGCTTAAACCAGGGTAGTTCGGAGACCCAGTACTTC.

The V and J genes are TRBV28 and TRBJ2-1; TRBD2 matches at 12 bases. This CDR3 has 15 amino acids. From germline, CDR1 is MDHEN and CDR2 SYDVKM. Germline trimming cut 7 bases from V and 16 bases from J; bases unmatched to any gene: 17. This chain's CDR3 is CASTVPGGLAGGPFF. CDR3 coding DNA: TGTGCCAGCACCGTTCCCGGAGGGCTAGCGGGAGGGCCTTTCTTC.

This clone was seen repeatedly, ten times or more. The V gene is TRBV4-2, the J gene TRBJ2-7; D uncertain. From germline, CDR1 is LGHNA and CDR2 YNFKEQ. Trimming left V 3 bases short and J 3 bases short, with 9 bases between. This CDR3 has 13 amino acids. The CDR3 sequence: CASSQLVHYEQYF. Written as DNA, the CDR3 is TGTGCCAGCAGCCAGCTCGTACACTACGAGCAGTACTTC.